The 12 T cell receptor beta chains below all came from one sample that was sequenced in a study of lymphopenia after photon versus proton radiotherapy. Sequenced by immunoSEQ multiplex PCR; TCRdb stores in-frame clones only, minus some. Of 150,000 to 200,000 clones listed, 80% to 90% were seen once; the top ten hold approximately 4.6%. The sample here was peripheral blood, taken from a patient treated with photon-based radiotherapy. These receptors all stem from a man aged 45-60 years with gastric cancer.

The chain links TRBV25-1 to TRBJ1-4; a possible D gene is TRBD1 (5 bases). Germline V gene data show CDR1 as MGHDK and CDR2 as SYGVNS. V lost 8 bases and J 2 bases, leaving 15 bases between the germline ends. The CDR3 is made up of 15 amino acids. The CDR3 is CASGAMGPTNEKLFF. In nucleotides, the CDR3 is TGTGCCAGCGGAGCGATGGGGCCGACTAATGAAAAACTGTTTTTT.

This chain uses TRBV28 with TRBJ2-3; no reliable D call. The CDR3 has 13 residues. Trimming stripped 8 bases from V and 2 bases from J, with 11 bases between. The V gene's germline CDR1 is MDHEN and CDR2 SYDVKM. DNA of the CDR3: TGTGCCAGCGAAGACTCCCCCACAGATACGCAGTATTTT. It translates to CASEDSPTDTQYF.

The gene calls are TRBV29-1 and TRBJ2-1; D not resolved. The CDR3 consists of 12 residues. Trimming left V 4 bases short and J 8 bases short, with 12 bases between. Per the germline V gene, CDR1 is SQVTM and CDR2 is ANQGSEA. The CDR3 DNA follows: TGCAGCGTTGCCCCCTCTGGGGATGAGCAGTTCTTC. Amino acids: CSVAPSGDEQFF.

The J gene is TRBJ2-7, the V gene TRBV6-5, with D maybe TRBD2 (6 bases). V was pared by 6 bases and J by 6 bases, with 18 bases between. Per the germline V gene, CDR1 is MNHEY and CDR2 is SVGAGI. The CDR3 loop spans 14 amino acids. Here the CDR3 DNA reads TGTGCCAGCAGCTGGGACTCCCGGGCGCTCGAGCAGTACTTC. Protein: CASSWDSRALEQYF.

As DNA, the CDR3 is TGTGCCAGCTCACCATTGGGTTCGCAAGAGACCCAGTACTTC. Translated: CASSPLGSQETQYF. The chain is built from TRBV18 and TRBJ2-5, with D uncertain. The germline V and J ends were trimmed by 2 bases and 2 bases, with 9 bases remaining between them. Per germline, CDR1 KGHSH and CDR2 LQKENI. The length of the CDR3 is 14 residues.

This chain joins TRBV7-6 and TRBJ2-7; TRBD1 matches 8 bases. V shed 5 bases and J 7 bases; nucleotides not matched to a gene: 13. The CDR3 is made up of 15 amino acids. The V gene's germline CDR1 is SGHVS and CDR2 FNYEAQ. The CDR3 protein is CASSPDLPGQAEQYF. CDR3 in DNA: TGTGCCAGCAGCCCCGACCTACCGGGACAGGCTGAGCAGTACTTC.

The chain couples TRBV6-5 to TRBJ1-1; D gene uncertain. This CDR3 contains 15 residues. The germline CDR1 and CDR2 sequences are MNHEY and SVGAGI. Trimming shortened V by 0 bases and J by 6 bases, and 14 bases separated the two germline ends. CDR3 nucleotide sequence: TGTGCCAGCAGTTACTCGGACTTAACAAACCCTGAAGCTTTCTTT. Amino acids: CASSYSDLTNPEAFF.

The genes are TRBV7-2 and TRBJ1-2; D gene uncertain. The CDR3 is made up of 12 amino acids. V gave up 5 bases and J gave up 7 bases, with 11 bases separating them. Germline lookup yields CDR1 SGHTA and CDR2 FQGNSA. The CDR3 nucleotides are TGTGCCAGCAGCCCCCCACTGGGTGGCTACACCTTC. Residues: CASSPPLGGYTF.

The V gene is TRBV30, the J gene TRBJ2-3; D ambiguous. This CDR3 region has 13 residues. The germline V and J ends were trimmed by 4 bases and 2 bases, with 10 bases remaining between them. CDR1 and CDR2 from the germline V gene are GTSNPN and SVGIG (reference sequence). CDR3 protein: CAWTKLNTDTQYF. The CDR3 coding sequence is TGTGCCTGGACAAAACTAAACACAGATACGCAGTATTTT.

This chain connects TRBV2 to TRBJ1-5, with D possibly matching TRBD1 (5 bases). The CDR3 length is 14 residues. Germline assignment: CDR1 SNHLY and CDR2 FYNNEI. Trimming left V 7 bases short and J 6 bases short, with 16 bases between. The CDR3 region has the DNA TGTGCCAGCACGAGGGGACCGAGCGGTCAGCCCCAGCATTTT. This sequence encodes CASTRGPSGQPQHF.

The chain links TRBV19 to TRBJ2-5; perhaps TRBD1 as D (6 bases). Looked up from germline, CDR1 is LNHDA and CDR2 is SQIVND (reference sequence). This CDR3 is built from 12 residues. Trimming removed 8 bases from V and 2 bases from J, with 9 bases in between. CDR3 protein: CASRDKQETQYF. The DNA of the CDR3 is TGTGCCAGTCGGGACAAGCAAGAGACCCAGTACTTC.

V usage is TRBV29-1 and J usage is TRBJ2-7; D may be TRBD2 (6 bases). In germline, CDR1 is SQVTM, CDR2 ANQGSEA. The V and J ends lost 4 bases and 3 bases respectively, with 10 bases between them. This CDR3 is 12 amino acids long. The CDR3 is CSVGPSDYEQYF. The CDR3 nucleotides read TGCAGCGTTGGGCCTAGCGACTACGAGCAGTACTTC.